This TCR beta chain was obtained from a study of blood T cell repertoires in COVID-19 (dated by TCRdb to between 2020 and 2021). Study-level background: Collaborator samples came from the United States, Italy and Spain and covered acute and convalescent phases of COVID-19. The material from the prospective study consisted of cDNA or gDNA derived from T cells, B-cell-depleted T cells, or PBMCs. Subjects who had been exposed to COVID-19, were actively infected with it, or had recovered from it provided the deeply sampled blood TCRbeta repertoires that made up the dataset. The repertoires were released in a freely available public database intended as a resource for research on the immune response to SARS-CoV-2. The samples were drawn from the first 160 participants of the ongoing ImmuneRACE study and from over a thousand subjects provided by 6 global collaborators. The sample metadata nearly always contained a de-identified subject ID, COVID-19 status, age in years and sex. HLA class I and class II types, where available, came from metadata supplied by the sample provider rather than from assay-based typing.

Its CDR3 holds 15 amino acids, cysteine through phenylalanine. The entry retains the CDR3 DNA only, 45 bases that are in frame from base 1. CDR1 SGHDT and CDR2 YYEEEE are derived from the germline V gene. V is cut back by 4 bases and J by 3 bases, with 5 bases in the junction unmatched. The immunoSEQ Assay, a bias-controlled multiplex PCR, was used to amplify TCRbeta CDR3 regions from genomic DNA. Per the original workflow: The number of nucleated cells in each sample was estimated from the amplification of reference gene primers within the assay. To quantify the absolute abundance of each unique TCRbeta CDR3 rearrangement, sequence reads were collapsed and filtered. For each sample, productive Simpson clonality was calculated as the square root of Simpson's diversity index over productive rearrangements. Imported from immuneACCESS, the table was reduced by TCRdb to in-frame sequences with V and J called. These copies leave out some clones; in studies compared against another copy, an unresolved V gene accounts for under half, and the cause of the remainder is not known. D and trimming come from the DNA, and the V and J calls and clone size come from that table. This sample lists more than 95,000 clones; around 81% were detected once. 17% of the sample is taken by the ten largest.

One collaborating source in Seattle enrolled patients while the patients were actively infected and followed the patients over time throughout the course of disease. Collaborating institutions collected whole blood in K2EDTA tubes following their own protocols. Collaborator samples were shipped for TCRbeta analysis as frozen whole blood, isolated PBMCs, or DNA extracted from either sample type. Comment on this clone: Its binding antigen is unknown. One base away there is no much larger clone; base qualities are not given.

General findings and caveats noted by the study authors: The amount of clinical and demographic metadata varied by source and participant and was provided uncurated.

Sequencing was done on a sample of peripheral blood. The sequence was collected from a man aged 25-45 years with COVID-19, enrolled during active disease. The chain was built from TRBV5-6 and TRBJ2-7, with 12 bases in between that match TRBD2. The nucleotides are TGTGCCAGCAGCGGGGGGACTAGCGGGCTCTACGAGCAGTACTTC. It specifies CASSGGTSGLYEQYF. Beyond the CDR3, the reference TRBV5-6 and TRBJ2-7 genes provide the residues; the full variable domain reads: DAGVTQSPTHLIKTRGQQVTLRCSPKSGHDTVSWYQQALGQGPQFIFQYYEEEERQRGNFPDRFSGHQFPNYSSELNVNALLLGDSALYLCASSGGTSGLYEQYFGPGTRLTVT.